This TCR beta chain emerged from a study of blood T cell repertoires in COVID-19. Whole-study context: Nucleic acid was either cDNA or gDNA, and it came from T cells, B-cell-depleted T cells, or PBMCs.

This CDR3 spans 13 amino acids. CDR1 and CDR2 (germline): SGHNT, YYREEE (reference sequence). After removal of 10 bases from V and 2 bases from J, the junction contained 5 bases not matched to a gene. In the original workflow: Amplifying reference gene primers gave estimates of nucleated cell counts. The data were produced by immunoSEQ multiplex PCR, yet TCRdb's version contains in-frame clones alone and is incomplete. V and J calls and clone size are those listed in that table; D and trimming were worked out from the DNA. The sample consists of around 29,000 clones, 65% to 70% of them appearing once.

Sequencing was carried out using peripheral blood. The source of this sequence is a human donor in a cohort sampled during active COVID-19. The chain combines TRBV5-4 with TRBJ2-5, with 10 bases identical to TRBD2. This chain's CDR3 is CAGGLAKQETQYF. DNA of the CDR3: TGTGCCGGGGGACTAGCGAAACAAGAGACCCAGTACTTC.